Listed here is a single T cell receptor beta chain. Its antigen is unknown. The data were taken from a study of T cell responses to AZD1222 COVID-19 vaccine. General study findings and limits: Clonal diversity was possibly underestimated; the donors were predominantly white British and more often female. Sampling that yielded the repertoires occurred only after the peak T cell response. Across spike, vaccine-associated CD4 TCRs were found, dominant at 160-218 and 743-854.

The method was immunoSEQ multiplex PCR; TCRdb's version includes in-frame clones alone and lacks a portion of them. The data contain over 65,000 clones, 70% to 90% of them seen just once; the ten biggest clones take up roughly 7.5%. This CDR3 has 16 amino acids. Germline CDR1 reads KGHSH; CDR2 reads LQKENI. Trimming pared 3 bases from V and 0 bases from J, leaving 12 bases between. J is TRBJ1-3 and V is TRBV18, with D uncertain. This TCR came from an adult in good health. Sequences were derived from peripheral blood, sampled on day 0 of AZD1222 vaccination. DNA for the CDR3: TGTGCCAGCTCACCCGGGCAGGCTTACTCTGGAAACACCATATATTTT. This sequence encodes CASSPGQAYSGNTIYF.